These 16 T cell receptor beta chains were all obtained from the same sample, sequenced in a study of cytomegalovirus exposure and HLA in healthy donors. Amplification used 60 Vbeta primers and 13 Jbeta primers. TCRdb keeps only in-frame clones here, not all; method: immunoSEQ multiplex PCR. The sample has 100,000 to 150,000 clones, almost 80% seen once. The material sequenced was PBMCs. These receptors all stem from a female donor in good health and CMV-seronegative.

The rearrangement uses TRBV2 and TRBJ1-5; possible D gene TRBD1, 5 bases. This CDR3 has 13 residues. Germline CDR1 is SNHLY and CDR2 is FYNNEI. Trimming removed 5 bases at V and 5 bases at J, with 10 bases between. The CDR3 spells CASSLTVDQPQHF. The CDR3 DNA is TGTGCCAGCAGTTTGACAGTAGATCAGCCCCAGCATTTT.

J is TRBJ2-7 and V is TRBV5-5; D uncertain. Germline V CDR1 and CDR2: SGHKS, YYEKEE (reference sequence). The CDR3 length is 12 residues. Trimming stripped 0 bases from V and 12 bases from J, with 13 bases between. The CDR3 DNA reads TGTGCCAGCAGCTTGGACGTAGACACGGCGTACTTC. It codes for CASSLDVDTAYF.

This clone has a handful of counts. The genes are TRBV6-1 and TRBJ1-5; 8 nucleotides agree with TRBD1. The length of the CDR3 is 14 residues. V trimming: 5 bases; J trimming: 6 bases; junction bases outside the gene matches: 6. Germline V gene lookup returns CDR1 MNHNS and CDR2 SASEGT. The CDR3 DNA reads TGTGCCAGCAGTCCGACAGGGGTCGGTCAGCCCCAGCATTTT. It specifies CASSPTGVGQPQHF.

V gene TRBV7-8 combines with J gene TRBJ2-3; 7 nucleotides agree with TRBD2. CDR3 length: 15 residues. CDR1 is SGHVS, CDR2 FQNEAQ, per germline. The trim removed 3 bases at V and 4 bases at J, leaving 7 bases unmatched. Here the CDR3 reads CASSLEAGAPDTQYF. Here the CDR3 DNA reads TGTGCCAGCAGCTTGGAGGCGGGAGCCCCAGATACGCAGTATTTT.

The V and J genes are TRBV7-9 and TRBJ2-5, with 8 nucleotides matching TRBD2. V shed 7 bases and J 5 bases; nucleotides not matched to a gene: 6. The CDR3 has 13 residues. The V gene's germline CDR1 is SEHNR and CDR2 FQNEAQ (reference sequence). Here the CDR3 reads CASTSGGEETQYF. For the CDR3, the DNA is TGTGCCAGCACCTCCGGGGGGGAGGAGACCCAGTACTTC.

The chain couples TRBV5-6 to TRBJ1-5; 7 positions agree with TRBD1. The germline gives CDR1 SGHDT, CDR2 YYEEEE. Trimming removed 1 base from V and 0 bases from J; junction bases left unmatched: 7. The CDR3 has 17 amino acids. The CDR3 loop reads CASSLTRGVYSNQPQHF. DNA of the CDR3: TGTGCCAGCAGCTTGACCAGGGGGGTCTATAGCAATCAGCCCCAGCATTTT.

As regards this clone: The same CDR3 can be traced to other DNA sequences in this sample. V and J are TRBV7-9 and TRBJ2-7; no reliable D call. From germline, CDR1 is SEHNR and CDR2 FQNEAQ (reference sequence). Trimming stripped 1 base from V and 5 bases from J, with 9 bases between. This CDR3 has 13 amino acids. CDR3 amino acids: CASSLGGGDEQYF. CDR3 nucleotide sequence: TGTGCCAGCAGCTTAGGAGGTGGCGACGAGCAGTACTTC.

This chain links TRBV30 with TRBJ2-7; D is unresolved. The CDR3 contains 13 residues. Germline lookup yields CDR1 GTSNPN and CDR2 SVGIG (reference sequence). Trimming stripped 3 bases from V and 2 bases from J, with 11 bases between. As DNA, the CDR3 is TGTGCCTGGAGCCTATCTATTACCTACGAGCAGTACTTC. Translation: CAWSLSITYEQYF.

This rearrangement joins TRBV28 to TRBJ1-1; 9 bases align to TRBD1. In germline, CDR1 is MDHEN, CDR2 SYDVKM. The CDR3 is made up of 12 amino acids. V lost 5 bases to trimming and J lost 8 bases; unmatched junction nucleotides: 3. CDR3 region: CASSRGQGEAFF. The DNA of the CDR3 is TGTGCCAGCAGTCGCGGACAGGGGGAAGCTTTCTTT.

This clone was seen a handful of times. Other DNA sequences of this sample code for an identical CDR3. The chain recombines TRBV5-6 with TRBJ1-3; TRBD1 agrees at 7 bases. This CDR3 comprises 14 residues. CDR1 and CDR2 from the germline V gene are SGHDT and YYEEEE. Unmatched junction bases numbered 2, after V lost 2 bases and J lost 3 bases. CDR3 sequence (DNA): TGTGCCAGCAGCTTTGGACAGGTTGGAAACACCATATATTTT. This translates into CASSFGQVGNTIYF. The whole variable domain, remainder taken from reference TRBV5-6 and TRBJ1-3, is DAGVTQSPTHLIKTRGQQVTLRCSPKSGHDTVSWYQQALGQGPQFIFQYYEEEERQRGNFPDRFSGHQFPNYSSELNVNALLLGDSALYLCASSFGQVGNTIYFGEGSWLTVV.

The chain combines TRBV5-4 with TRBJ2-5, with TRBD2 matching 14 bases. Per the germline V gene, CDR1 is SGHNT and CDR2 is YYREEE (reference sequence). CDR3 length equals 17 residues. V was clipped by 4 bases and J by 1 base; unmatched bases: 6. CDR3 region: CASSGTSGSGPQETQYF. The CDR3 nucleotides read TGTGCCAGCAGCGGGACTAGCGGGAGCGGGCCCCAAGAGACCCAGTACTTC.

The chain couples TRBV5-4 to TRBJ1-2; 7 bases are a match to TRBD1. Germline loops: CDR1 SGHNT, CDR2 YYREEE (reference sequence). Trimming cost V 4 bases and J 4 bases; bases outside gene matches: 7. This CDR3 has 14 residues. The CDR3 nucleotides are TGTGCCAGCAGCAAAGGGACAGACCTCTATGGCTACACCTTC. Translating gives CASSKGTDLYGYTF.

This clone was detected once. CDR3 nucleotide sequence: TGTGCCACCAGCAGGGGCAATGAGGGAAACACCATATATTTT. It specifies CATSRGNEGNTIYF. V usage is TRBV15 and J usage is TRBJ1-3; D uncertain. The CDR3 spans 14 residues. V gave up 3 bases and J gave up 4 bases, with 10 bases separating them. CDR1 LNHNV and CDR2 YYDKDF come from the germline V gene (reference sequence).

J is TRBJ2-4 and V is TRBV19; 7 bases align to TRBD1. There are 13 residues in the CDR3. Germline V gives CDR1 LNHDA, CDR2 SQIVND (reference sequence). V trimming: 3 bases; J trimming: 9 bases; junction bases outside the gene matches: 5. The CDR3 DNA is TGTGCCAGTAGTATCGACAGGGAAACCATTCAGTACTTC. It is translated as CASSIDRETIQYF.

This chain connects TRBV7-9 to TRBJ1-1; 7 bases map to TRBD1. Germline V CDR1 and CDR2: SEHNR, FQNEAQ (reference sequence). This CDR3 is 13 amino acids long. V lost 3 bases to trimming and J lost 3 bases; unmatched junction nucleotides: 1. CDR3 DNA sequence: TGTGCCAGCAGCTTTGACAGGGACACTGAAGCTTTCTTT. Amino acids: CASSFDRDTEAFF.

The chain joins TRBV2 to TRBJ2-3, with D perhaps matching TRBD2 (6 bases). The CDR3 is made up of 13 amino acids. Germline V gene lookup returns CDR1 SNHLY and CDR2 FYNNEI. Trimming left V 2 bases short and J 5 bases short, with 8 bases between. CDR3 residues: CASSETRGDTQYF. The CDR3 region has the DNA TGTGCCAGCAGTGAAACGCGGGGAGATACGCAGTATTTT.